This T cell receptor (beta chain) derives from a study of blood T cell repertoires in COVID-19. On the study more broadly: Researchers got acute and convalescent COVID-19 samples from the United States, Italy and Spain. In each case, the material was cDNA or gDNA derived from T cells, B-cell-depleted T cells, or PBMCs.

This clone was counted only a few times. Methods used by the authors: Amplification from reference gene primers served as the basis for estimated nucleated cell counts. Using immunoSEQ multiplex PCR, the repertoire was profiled, and TCRdb retains in-frame clones only, with some absent. V and J calls and clone size are copied from that table; D and trimming were computed from the DNA. Seen here are some 50,000 clones, about 77% observed once, and the top ten hold roughly a fifth. V trimming: 6 bases; J trimming: 7 bases; junction bases outside the gene matches: 8. CDR3 length: 13 residues. Germline V gives CDR1 MNHEY, CDR2 SMNVEV (reference sequence).

The TCR was taken from a human donor with active or convalescent COVID-19. The donor label of this sample is uncertain. Source material: peripheral blood. This chain connects TRBV27 to TRBJ2-7; TRBD1 matches at 8 bases. CDR3 protein: CASSPTGDGEQYF. In nucleotides, the CDR3 is TGTGCCAGCAGCCCGACAGGGGACGGTGAGCAGTACTTC.